This T cell receptor (beta chain) was observed in a study of blood T cell repertoires in COVID-19. About the research overall: Whether acute or convalescent, the COVID-19 samples came from the United States, Italy and Spain. In each case, the material was cDNA or gDNA derived from T cells, B-cell-depleted T cells, or PBMCs.

Authors' analysis steps: Estimates of nucleated cell counts were drawn from the amplification of reference gene primers. The table came from immunoSEQ multiplex PCR; TCRdb's copy has only in-frame clones and leaves some out. V, J and clone size are taken as reported in that table, and D and trimming were inferred from the DNA itself. This repertoire shows about 330,000 clones, about 86% found once; its top ten account for about 1.2%. The CDR3 extends over 16 amino acids. CDR1 and CDR2 (germline): SNHLY, FYNNEI. Trimming took 7 bases from V and 8 from J; bases not matched to a gene: 16. The sample consisted of peripheral blood. The sequence was collected from a woman aged 45-60 years with acute or convalescent COVID-19. V and J are TRBV2 and TRBJ1-4, with 7 bases matching TRBD1. The CDR3, as DNA: TGTGCCAGCACATCAGGTCTACAGGGGTATGTCGAAAAACTGTTTTTT. Encoded protein: CASTSGLQGYVEKLFF.